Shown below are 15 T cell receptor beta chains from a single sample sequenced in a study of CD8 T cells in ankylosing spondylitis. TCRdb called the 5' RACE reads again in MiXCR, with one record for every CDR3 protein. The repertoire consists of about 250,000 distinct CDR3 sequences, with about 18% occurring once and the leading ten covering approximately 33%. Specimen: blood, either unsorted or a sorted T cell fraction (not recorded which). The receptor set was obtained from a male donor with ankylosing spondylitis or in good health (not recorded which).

CDR3 in DNA: TGTGCTACTGCGACGTTGATTAACGATGAGCAGTTCTTC. Protein product: CATATLINDEQFF. The chain carries TRBV12-5 and TRBJ2-1; D is unresolved. V was pared by 10 bases and J by 8 bases, with 18 bases between. Looked up from germline, CDR1 is LGHNT and CDR2 is FRNRAP. The CDR3 has 13 residues.

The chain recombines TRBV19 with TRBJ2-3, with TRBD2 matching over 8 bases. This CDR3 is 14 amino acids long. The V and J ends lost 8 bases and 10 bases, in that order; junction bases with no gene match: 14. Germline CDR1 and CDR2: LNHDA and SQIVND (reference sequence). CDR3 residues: CASWTSPFVGPQYF. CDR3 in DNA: TGTGCCAGTTGGACTAGCCCGTTCGTAGGTCCGCAGTATTTT.

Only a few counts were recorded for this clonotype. Written as DNA, the CDR3 is TGCGCCAGCAGCCTTACCGGGACTGCGGAGACCCAGTACTTC. Protein: CASSLTGTAETQYF. This chain joins TRBV5-1 and TRBJ2-5; D possibly corresponds to TRBD2 (6 bases). Germline values: CDR1 SGHRS, CDR2 YFSETQ. This CDR3 is 14 amino acids long. Trimming took 4 bases from V and 5 from J, leaving 15 bases between them.

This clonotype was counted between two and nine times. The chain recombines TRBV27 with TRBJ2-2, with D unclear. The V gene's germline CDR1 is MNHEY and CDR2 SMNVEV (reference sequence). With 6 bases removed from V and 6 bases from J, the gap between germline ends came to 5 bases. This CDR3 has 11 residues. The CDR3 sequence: CASSKPGELFF. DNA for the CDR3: TGTGCCAGCAGCAAACCCGGGGAGCTGTTTTTT.

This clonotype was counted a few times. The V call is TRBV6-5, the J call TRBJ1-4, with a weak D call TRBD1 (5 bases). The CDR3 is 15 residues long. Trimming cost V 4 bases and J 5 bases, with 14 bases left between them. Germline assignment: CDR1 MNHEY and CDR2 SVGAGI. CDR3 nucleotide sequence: TGTGCCAGCAGTTCCTCGGGACGGATGAATGAAAAACTGTTTTTT. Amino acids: CASSSSGRMNEKLFF.

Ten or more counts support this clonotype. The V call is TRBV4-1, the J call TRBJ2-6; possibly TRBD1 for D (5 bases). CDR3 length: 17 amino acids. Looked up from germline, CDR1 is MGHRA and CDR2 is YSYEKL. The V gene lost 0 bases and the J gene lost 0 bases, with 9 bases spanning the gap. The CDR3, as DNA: TGCGCCAGCAGCCAAGAGGGGCAACCCTCTGGGGCCAACGTCCTGACTTTC. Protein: CASSQEGQPSGANVLTF.

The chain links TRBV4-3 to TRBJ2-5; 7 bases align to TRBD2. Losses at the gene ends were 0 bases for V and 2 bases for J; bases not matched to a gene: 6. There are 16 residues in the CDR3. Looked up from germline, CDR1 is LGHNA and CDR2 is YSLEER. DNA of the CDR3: TGCGCCAGCAGCCAAGATCGGGCTAGCGGACAAGAGACCCAGTACTTC. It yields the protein CASSQDRASGQETQYF.

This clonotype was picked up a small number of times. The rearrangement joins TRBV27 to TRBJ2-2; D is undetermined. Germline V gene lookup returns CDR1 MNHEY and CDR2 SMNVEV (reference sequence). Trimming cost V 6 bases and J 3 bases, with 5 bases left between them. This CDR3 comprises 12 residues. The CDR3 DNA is TGTGCCAGCAGGACGGACACCGGGGAGCTGTTTTTT. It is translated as CASRTDTGELFF.

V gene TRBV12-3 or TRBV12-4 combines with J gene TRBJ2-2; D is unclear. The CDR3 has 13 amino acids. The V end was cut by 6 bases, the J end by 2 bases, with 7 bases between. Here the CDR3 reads CASRTENTGELFF. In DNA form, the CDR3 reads TGTGCCAGCAGGACCGAAAACACCGGGGAGCTGTTTTTT.

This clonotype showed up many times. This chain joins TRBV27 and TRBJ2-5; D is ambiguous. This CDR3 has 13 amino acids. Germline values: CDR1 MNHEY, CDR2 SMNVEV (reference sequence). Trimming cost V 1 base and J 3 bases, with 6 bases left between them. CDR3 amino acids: CASSLYDKETQYF. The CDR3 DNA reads TGTGCCAGCAGTTTATATGACAAAGAGACCCAGTACTTC.

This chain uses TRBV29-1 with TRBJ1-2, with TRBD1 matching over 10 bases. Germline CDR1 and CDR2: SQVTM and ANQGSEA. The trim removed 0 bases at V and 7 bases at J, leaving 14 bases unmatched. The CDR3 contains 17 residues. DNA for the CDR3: TGCAGCGTTGAAGACTTTGGGACAGGGGAGACTCCTGGTGGCTACACCTTC. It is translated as CSVEDFGTGETPGGYTF.

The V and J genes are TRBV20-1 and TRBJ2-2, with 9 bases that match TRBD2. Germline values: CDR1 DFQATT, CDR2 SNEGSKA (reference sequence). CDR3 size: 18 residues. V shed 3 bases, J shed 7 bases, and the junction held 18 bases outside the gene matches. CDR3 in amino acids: CSASGWREGVWDDGELFF. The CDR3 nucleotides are TGCAGTGCTAGTGGCTGGCGGGAGGGGGTTTGGGACGACGGGGAGCTGTTTTTT.

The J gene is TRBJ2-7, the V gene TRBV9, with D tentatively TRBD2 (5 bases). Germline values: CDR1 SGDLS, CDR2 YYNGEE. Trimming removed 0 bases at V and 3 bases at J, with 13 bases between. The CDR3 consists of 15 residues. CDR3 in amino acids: CASSVEASGYYEQYF. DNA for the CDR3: TGTGCCAGCAGCGTAGAGGCAAGCGGTTACTACGAGCAGTACTTC.

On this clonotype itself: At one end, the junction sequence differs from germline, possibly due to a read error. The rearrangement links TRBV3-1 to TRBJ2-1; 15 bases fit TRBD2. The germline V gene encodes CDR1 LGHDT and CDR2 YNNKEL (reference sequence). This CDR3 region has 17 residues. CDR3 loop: CASCQEGTSGRYNEQFF. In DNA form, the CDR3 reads TGTGCCAGCTGCCAGGAGGGGACTAGCGGGAGGTACAATGAGCAGTTCTTC.

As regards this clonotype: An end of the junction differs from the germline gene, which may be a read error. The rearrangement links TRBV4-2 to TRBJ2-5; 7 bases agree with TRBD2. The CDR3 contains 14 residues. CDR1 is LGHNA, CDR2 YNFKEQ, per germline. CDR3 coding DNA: TGTGCCAGCAACCAAGTGGCGGGAGCAGAGACCCAGTACTTC. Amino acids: CASNQVAGAETQYF.